The 8 T cell receptor beta chains given below trace back to one sample, sequenced in a study of blood T cell repertoires in COVID-19. The protocol was immunoSEQ multiplex PCR, while the TCRdb copy is restricted to in-frame clones and leaves out a portion. The sample consists of about 200,000 clones, 80% of them appearing once. Sequences were obtained from peripheral blood. These receptors all stem from a human donor in a cohort sampled during active COVID-19.

This clone was detected only a few times. The V gene is TRBV4-3, the J gene TRBJ1-6; possible D gene TRBD1, 5 bases. This CDR3 region has 17 residues. Trimming took off 3 bases at V and 7 bases at J, with 19 bases between the two ends. The V gene's germline CDR1 is LGHNA and CDR2 YSLEER. DNA of the CDR3: TGCGCCAGCAGCCAGGAGGGCAGGGCGTCTCCCAATTCACCCCTCCACTTT. It yields the protein CASSQEGRASPNSPLHF.

This clone was counted once. The genes are TRBV29-1 and TRBJ2-7; weak D call: TRBD2 (6 bases). Germline V CDR1 and CDR2: SQVTM, ANQGSEA. The CDR3 is made up of 13 amino acids. Trimming took off 2 bases at V and 6 bases at J, with 14 bases between the two ends. The CDR3 reads CSVEYWGTGEQYF. CDR3 in DNA: TGCAGCGTTGAATATTGGGGGACTGGCGAGCAGTACTTC.

V is TRBV21-1 and J is TRBJ2-5; no check of the table's D call, TRBD2, against the DNA was made. TRBV21-1 has pseudogene status. The CDR3 is made up of 18 amino acids. The CDR3 nucleotides read TGTGCCAGCAGCCCTATCTCGACTAGCGGAGACCCTGAAGAGACCCAGTACTTC. This codes for CASSPISTSGDPEETQYF.

This clone is a singleton in its sample. This chain uses TRBV13 with TRBJ2-5; perhaps TRBD1 as D (6 bases). CDR1 and CDR2 (germline): PRHDT, FYEKMQ (reference sequence). Trimming shortened V by 2 bases and J by 5 bases, and 12 bases separated the two germline ends. This CDR3 contains 14 residues. The CDR3 sequence is CASSLTATGETQYF. The CDR3 region has the DNA TGTGCCAGCAGCTTAACGGCTACAGGGGAGACCCAGTACTTC.

This clone was detected a few times. The chain recombines TRBV3-1 (or the pseudogene TRBV3-2) with TRBJ1-2; perhaps TRBD1 as D (5 bases). Germline V gives CDR1 LGHDT, CDR2 YNNKEL (reference sequence). Trimming left V 3 bases short and J 3 bases short, with 8 bases between. The CDR3 is 13 residues long. DNA for the CDR3: TGTGCCAGCAGCCAGGGGCAGTACTATGGCTACACCTTC. This gives the protein CASSQGQYYGYTF.

V is TRBV28 and J is TRBJ2-7; D not resolved. CDR3 length: 12 amino acids. Germline-derived CDR1 and CDR2 are MDHEN and SYDVKM. V shed 2 bases and J shed 4 bases, with 6 bases lying between them. CDR3 sequence reads: CASSLRSYEQYF. CDR3 coding DNA: TGTGCCAGCAGTTTAAGGAGTTACGAGCAGTACTTC.

Only a few counts were recorded for this clone. The chain recombines TRBV7-9 with TRBJ2-7, with a weak D call TRBD1 (6 bases). Trimming cost V 5 bases and J 3 bases, with 11 bases left between them. Germline V CDR1 and CDR2: SEHNR, FQNEAQ (reference sequence). The CDR3 is made up of 13 amino acids. In DNA, the CDR3 is TGTGCCAGCAGCCGGACAGCGGTCTACGAGCAGTACTTC. This encodes CASSRTAVYEQYF.

This chain links TRBV18 with TRBJ1-1; D unclear. The CDR3 consists of 13 residues. CDR1 KGHSH and CDR2 LQKENI come from the germline V gene. The V end was cut by 4 bases, the J end by 0 bases, with 6 bases between. The CDR3 bases are TGTGCCAGCTCACACAAGTTGAACACTGAAGCTTTCTTT. Amino acids: CASSHKLNTEAFF.